This T cell receptor beta chain is drawn from a study of cytomegalovirus exposure and HLA in healthy donors. Germline-derived CDR1 and CDR2 are LGHNA and YSLEER. V shed 2 bases and J shed 0 bases, with 8 bases lying between them. The CDR3 loop spans 14 amino acids. Researchers ran the PCR with 60 Vbeta and 13 Jbeta primers. Generated by immunoSEQ multiplex PCR, the TCRdb table keeps only in-frame clones and is missing some. The sample has about 140,000 clones, about 84% seen once; the top ten hold around 2.4%. To note about this clone: The antigen is undetermined.

Study results and limitations: Sequence variants that were highly shared formed a cluster that was likely a sequencing artifact. Presence/absence analyses assumed roughly uniform sequencing depth across donors. Productive status was seen about 87% or about 30% of the time for most TCR beta V segments in an earlier analysis. In a later analysis, common viral pathogens appeared linked to several of the most significant clusters.

The source is a woman aged 18-29 years in good health and CMV-seropositive. This rearrangement joins TRBV4-3 to TRBJ2-7, with no clear D. Sample: PBMCs. CDR3 in amino acids: CASSQFGVSYEQYF. Written as DNA, the CDR3 is TGCGCCAGCAGCCAATTTGGAGTCTCCTACGAGCAGTACTTC.